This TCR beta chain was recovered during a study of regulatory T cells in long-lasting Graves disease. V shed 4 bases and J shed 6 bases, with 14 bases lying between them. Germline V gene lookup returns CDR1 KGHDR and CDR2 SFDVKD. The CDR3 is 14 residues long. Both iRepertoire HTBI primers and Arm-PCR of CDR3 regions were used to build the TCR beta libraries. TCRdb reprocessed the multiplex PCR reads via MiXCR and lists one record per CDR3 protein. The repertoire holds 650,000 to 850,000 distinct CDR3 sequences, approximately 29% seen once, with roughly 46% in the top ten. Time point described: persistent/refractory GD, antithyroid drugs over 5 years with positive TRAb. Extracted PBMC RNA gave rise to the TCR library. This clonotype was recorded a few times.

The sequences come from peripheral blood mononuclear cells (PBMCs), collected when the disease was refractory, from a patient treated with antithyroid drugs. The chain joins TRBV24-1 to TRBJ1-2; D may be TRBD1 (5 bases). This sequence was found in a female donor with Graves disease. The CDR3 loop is CATSDQDRRDGYTF. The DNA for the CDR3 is TGTGCCACCAGTGACCAAGACAGAAGAGATGGCTACACCTTC.